This T cell receptor beta chain was documented in a study of T cells in Graves' hyperthyroidism and ophthalmopathy. In regard to this clonotype: Its antigen is still unknown.

The TCR beta CDR3 regions underwent amplification using RNA transcripts as the source. Initially, a first-round RT-PCR of the TCR CDR3 employed the HTBI primer set. Each CDR3 protein is one row after TCRdb ran MiXCR on the multiplex PCR reads. The repertoire holds roughly 250,000 distinct CDR3 sequences, with around 22% as singletons. Diagnostic assessment was based on clinical symptoms, serum thyroxine and TRAb, thyroid ultrasound and orbital computed tomography. The CDR3 is 15 amino acids. The V gene lost 4 bases and the J gene lost 1 base, with 11 bases spanning the gap. Germline V gives CDR1 MDHEN, CDR2 SYDVKM. Study-wide findings and caveats: Among clonotypes expanded in thyroid above 0.001, most were also found in blood. Researchers report that a 13 V-J model separated ophthalmopathy from stable hyperthyroidism.

The chain combines TRBV28 with TRBJ2-1; D is perhaps TRBD1 or TRBD2 (5 bases each). This receptor was obtained from a young man with Graves' ophthalmopathy. The sample comprised blood. The CDR3 here is CASSWGRKSYNEQFF. CDR3 bases: TGTGCCAGCAGTTGGGGGAGAAAATCCTACAATGAGCAGTTCTTC.